These 6 T cell receptor beta chains were sequenced from one sample in a study of blood T cell repertoires in COVID-19 (dated by TCRdb to about 2020). To prepare the library, the immunoSEQ multiplex PCR assay was applied. Imported from immuneACCESS, the table was reduced by TCRdb to in-frame sequences with V and J called. These copies leave out some clones; in studies compared against another copy, an unresolved V gene accounts for under half, and the cause of the remainder is not known. The sample yields roughly 180,000 clones; 70% to 90% were counted once. About 5.8% of the sample goes to the ten largest clones. What was sequenced was peripheral blood. Receptors originate from a woman between 50 and 59 years old with COVID-19, enrolled during active disease.

The CDR3 nucleotides are TGTGCCAGCAGCTTAGGCTACTTAACAACTAATGAAAAACTGTTTTTT. Translating gives CASSLGYLTTNEKLFF. The V gene is TRBV7-2, the J gene TRBJ1-4, with no clear D. The V end lost 1 base, the J end lost 0 bases, and 9 bases lay between the germline ends. This CDR3 region has 16 residues. Germline V gene data show CDR1 as SGHTA and CDR2 as FQGNSA.

The chain is built from TRBV5-4 and TRBJ2-7, with 9 bases aligning to TRBD1. The CDR3 is made up of 15 amino acids. Germline V gene lookup returns CDR1 SGHNT and CDR2 YYREEE (reference sequence). J lost 6 bases, V lost 0 bases, and 7 bases had no gene match. The CDR3 nucleotides read TGTGCCAGCAGCTTGGGGGGACAGGGAAACTTCGAGCAGTACTTC. Translating it yields CASSLGGQGNFEQYF.

This clone was recorded once. The V and J genes are TRBV30 and TRBJ2-1; D gene unclear. The germline V gene has CDR1 GTSNPN and CDR2 SVGIG (reference sequence). Between the trimmed V and J ends, which lost 2 bases and 0 bases, there was a span of 5 bases. This CDR3 has 13 amino acids. The CDR3: CAWSFSSYNEQFF. CDR3 bases: TGTGCCTGGAGTTTTAGCTCCTACAATGAGCAGTTCTTC.

This rearrangement joins TRBV6-5 to TRBJ1-2; weak D call: TRBD1 (5 bases). The germline V gene encodes CDR1 MNHEY and CDR2 SVGAGI. The CDR3 totals 14 residues. Between the trimmed V and J ends, which lost 6 bases and 0 bases, there was a span of 11 bases. In nucleotides, the CDR3 is TGTGCCAGCAGGCGGGACGGAGCTAACTATGGCTACACCTTC. Its translation: CASRRDGANYGYTF.

The chain uses TRBV5-5 and TRBJ2-1; D remains unclear. CDR1 SGHKS and CDR2 YYEKEE come from the germline V gene (reference sequence). V dropped 2 bases and J dropped 7 bases, with 4 bases sitting between them. The CDR3 is 11 amino acids. This chain's CDR3 is CASSFRNEQFF. CDR3 DNA: TGTGCCAGCAGCTTCAGGAATGAGCAGTTCTTC.

V usage is TRBV5-4 and J usage is TRBJ2-5, with 10 bases fitting TRBD2. This CDR3 is 16 amino acids long. Germline assignment: CDR1 SGHNT and CDR2 YYREEE (reference sequence). Trimming took 4 bases from V and 2 from J; bases not matched to a gene: 8. CDR3 in DNA: TGTGCCAGCAGCCCCAGGGCTAGCGGGGGACAAGAGACCCAGTACTTC. Residues: CASSPRASGGQETQYF.